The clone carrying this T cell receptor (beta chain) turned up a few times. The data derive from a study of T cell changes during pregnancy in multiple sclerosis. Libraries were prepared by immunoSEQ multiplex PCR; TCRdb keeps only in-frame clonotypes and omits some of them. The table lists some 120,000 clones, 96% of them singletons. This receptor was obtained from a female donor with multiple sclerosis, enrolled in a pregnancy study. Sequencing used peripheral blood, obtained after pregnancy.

CDR3 in amino acids: CASSSTGSEAFF. For the CDR3, the DNA is TGTGCCAGCAGCTCCACGGGATCGGAAGCTTTCTTT. The rearrangement joins TRBV7-2 to TRBJ1-1, with D unclear. The length of the CDR3 is 12 residues. V was trimmed by 4 bases and J by 8 bases, leaving 11 bases between them. The germline V gene has CDR1 SGHTA and CDR2 FQGNSA.